This TCR beta chain was sequenced in a study of cytomegalovirus exposure and HLA in healthy donors (dated 2017 in TCRdb). Notes on the research overall: In an earlier analysis of roughly 500 of the donors, 250 to 300 Gb of sequence data and 117 million unique TCR beta sequences from about 179 million T cells were reported. Rather than drawing on any new phenotypic data, the later analysis identified candidate immune exposures from TCR beta sequences and the way those sequences occurred across donors. Alongside the repertoire data, information on donor age, sex, ethnicity and CMV serostatus was compiled. Of the 300 to 400 genotyped donors, approximately 83% fell in the genetic ancestry cluster associated with self-reported Caucasian donors. All discovery cohort repertoires had been generated using a single sequencing platform. Because of strong linkage in the cohort, 5 or 6 DR-DQ haplotypes were treated as single units for association and clustering. Class I and class II HLA loci were covered by the typing at four-digit resolution. About 280 gigabases of sequencing data and about 92 million unique TCR sequences made up an early release that covered fewer than 650 HLA-typed donors. In addition to the first cohort of 650 to 750 subjects, a separate validation cohort of approximately 130 different subjects was used. The study profiled the T cell repertoires of approximately 700 subjects by immunosequencing and related them to cytomegalovirus serostatus. The study aimed to test whether cataloging public T cell receptors could reveal signatures of past pathogen exposure. A later genetic analysis took genome-wide SNP genotypes for about 65% of the 666 donors and used that subset as a discovery cohort. The study combined high-throughput TCR immunosequencing, statistical association of individual TCRs with disease status, and machine learning to predict cytomegalovirus infection status. Typing coverage varied by locus: roughly 629-630 donors for A, B, C, DRB1 and DQB1; approximately 500 for DQA1; over 600 for DPA1; more than 450 for DPB1. Among almost 400 genotyped donors of the cohort, an average of around 240,000 unique TCR beta nucleotide sequences were sequenced per donor, around 18% of them non-productive. An earlier analysis of 450 to 750 of the donors used high-throughput TCR beta sequencing to judge whether each TCR beta V gene segment behaved as functional or pseudogenic. In a later analysis, previously published TCR beta repertoires from roughly 710 donors were re-analyzed and high-resolution HLA genotyping was added so that TCR occurrence patterns could be studied. The full study reports these points: Most TCR sequences were observed very rarely across donors, whereas some public TCRs were present in many individuals. The study listed 150 to 200 TCR beta chains as associated with cytomegalovirus. A group of highly shared sequence variants was considered likely to be a technical artifact of the sequencing pipeline. The classifier was reported to diagnose cytomegalovirus status with high specificity and sensitivity in both the original cohort and the validation cohort. Because some donors lacked HLA typing at each locus, the association tests relied only on the typed subset. In an earlier analysis of around 600 of the donors, most TCR beta V segments appeared in productive rearrangements about 87% or about 30% of the time, broadly matching IMGT annotations. In a later analysis, HLA-associated TCR beta chains were found to be more clonally expanded and to have lower generation probabilities than equally common non-associated chains. An association between a missense DCLRE1C variant and V-gene and J-gene trimming of TCR beta chains was found in a later genetic analysis and replicated in an independent cohort. At a false discovery rate of 0.05, a later analysis linked fewer than 20,000 TCR beta sequences to specific HLA alleles. The authors suggested that the approach could potentially be extended to other disease states and immunological phenotypes. In this cohort, only TCR beta chains were sequenced, and detectable features were limited by the absence of alpha or paired-chain data. Because the 87-base-pair reads could not distinguish some IMGT-functional V segments, including TRBV6-2 and TRBV6-3, those segments were excluded. In a later genetic analysis, fewer N-insertions in productive TCRs were reported among donors in an Asian-associated ancestry cluster than the roughly 700-donor mean. In a later analysis, the rate of TCR association differed among HLA loci, with DRB1 alleles having the most associated TCRs and HLA-C alleles having the fewest. Linkage disequilibrium might explain the correlated functional status among segregating V segments, but an unknown experimental factor could not be ruled out. In a later analysis, several top co-occurrence clusters were reported to appear linked to parvovirus B19, influenza, CMV and Epstein-Barr virus. In vitro tests confirmed that a few of the cytomegalovirus-associated TCR beta chains recognize cytomegalovirus antigens. In a later analysis, most CMV-associated TCR beta chains were found to appear HLA-restricted, with HLA associations seemingly driven largely by CMV exposure. A further reported finding was that TCR beta sequences accurately predicted the HLA-A and HLA-B alleles for most subjects in the first cohort. Immune exposure information for the cohort was limited to CMV serostatus. The earlier analysis of approximately 540 of the donors excluded 15 to 20 rarely observed V segments, including chromosome 9 orphons, because counts were too low. When HLA alleles, especially DR and DQ, strongly co-occurred, attributing TCR associations to individual alleles was difficult. Presence/absence analyses assumed roughly uniform sequencing depth across donors, an assumption that may not hold.

About this clone itself: Its specific antigen is unknown. No qualities accompany the bases; no much larger clone lies one base away.

Counted from cysteine to phenylalanine, this CDR3 has 12 amino acids. Left in the record is the CDR3 DNA by itself, 36 bases read in frame from the first base. The CDR1 and CDR2 encoded by the germline V gene are SGHTS and YDEGEE. V was cut back by 0 bases and J by 6 bases, leaving a gap of 7 bases between them. The library was generated by the immunoSEQ multiplex PCR assay. A mixture of 60 forward primers for TCR Vbeta segments and 13 reverse primers for TCR Jbeta segments was used in the multiplex PCR. Amplification of the CDR3 region of rearranged TCR beta genes was performed with a multiplex PCR assay on genomic DNA. The amplified TCR beta libraries were sequenced on the Illumina HiSeq System as 87-base-pair reads. On the authors' methods: Across the 500 to 850 repertoires, a later analysis counted around 80 million unique TCR beta chains, 9.5 million to 12 million of which were shared by at least two donors. Raw reads were error-corrected and collapsed into unique sequences by a nearest-neighbor algorithm in which closely related sequences were merged to remove PCR and sequencing errors. CDR3 sequences were aligned to IMGT reference sequences to assign V, D and J gene segments. For a sequence to be retained, a match of at least six nucleotides to both a V gene segment and a J gene segment was required. Rearrangements were called productive when the CDR3 lacked stop codons and stayed in frame with V and J; all others were non-productive. Following IMGT convention, CDR3 was defined as the stretch from the second conserved V-encoded cysteine to the conserved J-encoded phenylalanine. The earlier analysis of a few hundred of the donors excluded any sequence lacking an unambiguous match to a single V gene segment. In an earlier analysis of several hundred of the donors, V segments were called functional above 56.7% productive rearrangements and were called segregating when the between-donor standard deviation exceeded 5%. A statistical classification framework was built for diagnosing cytomegalovirus status from the catalog of TCR beta chain sequences. A later analysis assigned V and J genes by comparing TCR nucleotide sequences with IMGT/GENE-DB human TR gene sequences. In a later analysis, CDR3 sequences and most-parsimonious VDJ recombination scenarios were assigned using the TCRdist pipeline. A later analysis defined each TCR beta chain by its CDR3 amino acid sequence plus V-gene family, and excluded reads lacking a unique V-gene family. A later analysis removed roughly 590 highly shared, low-generation-probability nucleotide sequences to deal with suspected cross-contamination and a sequencing artifact. In a later analysis, a clonal expansion index for each public chain was calculated from normalized within-repertoire ranks of inferred template counts. In a later analysis, generation probabilities were computed with a VDJ recombination model fitted to out-of-frame rearrangements, and the resulting probabilities were checked against IGoR. A later analysis scored TCR-TCR, TCR-HLA and TCR-CMV co-occurrence with hypergeometric tests, applying a repertoire-size bias correction to TCR pairs. In a later analysis, false discovery rates were estimated by permuting HLA or CMV assignments 20 times. A later analysis grouped co-occurring TCRs with DBSCAN, adding TCRdist sequence similarity when clustering within HLA-allele-positive subsets. Co-occurrence clustering excluded repertoires with fewer than 30,000 or more than 120,000 public chains, plus five with anomalous nucleotide sharing. This immuneACCESS table, as held by TCRdb, lists in-frame sequences with V and J called but not all clones. Of the missing ones, under half trace to an unresolved V gene in checked studies; the others have no known cause. D and trimming come from the DNA, and the V and J calls and clone size come from that table. This sample is represented by 250,000 to 350,000 clones; roughly 90% of them were singletons. Jointly, the top ten make up about 2.5% of the sample.

The cohort consisted of hundreds of healthy bone marrow donors. Cohort members were all nominally healthy when sampled, although unrecorded immune exposures were likely present. The donor was CMV seronegative and belonged to the group of 320 or so seronegative cohort members. Each donor provided a peripheral blood sample, and peripheral blood mononuclear cells were used for TCR beta sequencing. The Qiagen DNeasy Blood Extraction Kit was used to extract genomic DNA from the blood cell samples. This chain is built from TRBV5-8 and TRBJ2-7; a confident D gene designation cannot be given. The TCR originated in a woman between 18 and 30 years old in good health and CMV-seronegative. Sequencing input: PBMCs. The DNA sequence reads TGTGCCAGCAGCTTGGGGCCAACCGAGCAGTACTTC. It translates to CASSLGPTEQYF.